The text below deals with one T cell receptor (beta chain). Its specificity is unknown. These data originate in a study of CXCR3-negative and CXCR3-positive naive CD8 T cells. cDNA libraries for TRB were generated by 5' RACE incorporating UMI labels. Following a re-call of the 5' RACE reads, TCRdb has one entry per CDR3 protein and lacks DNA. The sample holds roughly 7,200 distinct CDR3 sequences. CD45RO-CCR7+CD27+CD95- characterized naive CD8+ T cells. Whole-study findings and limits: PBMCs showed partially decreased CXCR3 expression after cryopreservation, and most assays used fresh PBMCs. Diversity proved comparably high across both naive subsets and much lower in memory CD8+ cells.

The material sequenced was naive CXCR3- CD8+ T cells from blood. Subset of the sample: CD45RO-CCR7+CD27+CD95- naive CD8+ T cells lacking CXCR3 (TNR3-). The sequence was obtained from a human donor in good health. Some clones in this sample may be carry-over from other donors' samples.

The CDR3 region is CSAARQGTQETQYF. The V gene is TRBV29-1, the J gene TRBJ2-5; TCRdb outputs TRBD1, but without DNA this stays unchecked. CDR1 is SQVTM and CDR2 is ANQGSEA in the germline V gene. This CDR3 contains 14 residues.